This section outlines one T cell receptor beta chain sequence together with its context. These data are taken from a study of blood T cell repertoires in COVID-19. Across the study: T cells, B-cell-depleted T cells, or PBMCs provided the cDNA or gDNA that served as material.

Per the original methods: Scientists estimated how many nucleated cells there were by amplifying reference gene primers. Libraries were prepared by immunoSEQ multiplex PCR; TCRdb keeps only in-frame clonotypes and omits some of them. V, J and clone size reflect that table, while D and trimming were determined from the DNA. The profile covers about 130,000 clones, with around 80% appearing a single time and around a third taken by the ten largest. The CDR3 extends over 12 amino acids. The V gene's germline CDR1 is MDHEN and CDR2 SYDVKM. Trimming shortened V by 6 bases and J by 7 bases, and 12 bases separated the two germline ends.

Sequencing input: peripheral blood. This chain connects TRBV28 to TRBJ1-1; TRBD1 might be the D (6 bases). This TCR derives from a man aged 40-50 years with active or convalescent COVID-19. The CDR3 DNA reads TGTGCCAGCAGCGTCTGGGGGCGTGAAGCTTTCTTT. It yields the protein CASSVWGREAFF. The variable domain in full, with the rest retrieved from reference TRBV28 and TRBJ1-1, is DVKVTQSSRYLVKRTGEKVFLECVQDMDHENMFWYRQDPGLGLRLIYFSYDVKMKEKGDIPEGYSVSREKKERFSLILESASTNQTSMYLCASSVWGREAFFGQGTRLTVV.